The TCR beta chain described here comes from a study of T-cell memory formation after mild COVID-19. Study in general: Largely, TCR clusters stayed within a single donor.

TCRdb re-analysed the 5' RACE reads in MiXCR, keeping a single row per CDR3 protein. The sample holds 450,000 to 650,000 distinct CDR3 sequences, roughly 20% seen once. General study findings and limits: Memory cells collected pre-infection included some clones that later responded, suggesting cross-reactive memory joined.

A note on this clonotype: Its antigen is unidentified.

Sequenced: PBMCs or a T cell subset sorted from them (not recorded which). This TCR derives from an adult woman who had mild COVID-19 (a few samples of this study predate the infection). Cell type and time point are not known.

Here the CDR3 reads CASSSPTGLMANEQFF. The CDR3 nucleotides are TGTGCCAGCAGTTCTCCTACAGGCCTAATGGCCAATGAGCAGTTCTTC. The chain is built from TRBV27 and TRBJ2-1; possible D gene TRBD1, 5 bases. This CDR3 has 16 residues. The V and J ends lost 4 bases and 6 bases respectively, with 19 bases between them. Germline CDR1 reads MNHEY; CDR2 reads SMNVEV (reference sequence).